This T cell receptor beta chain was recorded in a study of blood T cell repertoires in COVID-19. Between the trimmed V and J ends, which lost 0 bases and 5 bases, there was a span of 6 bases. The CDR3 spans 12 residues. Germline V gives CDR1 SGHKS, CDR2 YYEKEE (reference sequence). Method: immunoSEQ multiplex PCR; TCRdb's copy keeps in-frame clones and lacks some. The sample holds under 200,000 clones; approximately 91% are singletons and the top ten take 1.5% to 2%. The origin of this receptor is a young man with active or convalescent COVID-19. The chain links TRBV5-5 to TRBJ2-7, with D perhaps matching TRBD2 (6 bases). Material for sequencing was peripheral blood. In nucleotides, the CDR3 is TGTGCCAGCAGCTTGGGGGAGGACGAGCAGTACTTC. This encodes CASSLGEDEQYF.